Below, one T cell receptor (beta chain) is given with its context. Antigen specificity is unknown. The data belong to a study of T cells in localized non-small cell lung cancer. Broader study findings: Of the tissues analyzed, uninvolved adjacent lung showed maximal T cell clonality, greater than tumor.

The data were produced by immunoSEQ multiplex PCR, yet TCRdb's version contains in-frame clones alone and is incomplete. Counted here are roughly 15,000 clones, more than 70% occurring once; the ten biggest clones make up approximately 26%. The germline CDR1 and CDR2 sequences are SGHTA and FQGNSA. V lost 3 bases and J lost 4; bases outside the gene matches: 11. The CDR3 extends over 16 amino acids. Sample: peripheral blood, taken before any cancer treatment. This chain joins TRBV7-2 and TRBJ2-5, with TRBD2 identical over 7 bases. The TCR originated in an older female donor with stage I squamous cell lung carcinoma. The CDR3 sequence is CASSLTLAAGGETQYF. Written as DNA, the CDR3 is TGTGCCAGCAGCTTGACCCTAGCGGCCGGGGGAGAGACCCAGTACTTC.